The 20 T cell receptor beta chains listed next were all sequenced from one sample in a study of patients and donors after allogeneic stem cell transplantation (TCRdb year 2020). The library was generated by RT-PCR. TCRdb records NextSeq 550 as the sequencer. TCRdb itself trimmed the public reads at Q25 with fastp, ran MiXCR and retained productive beta chains. Entries that share a CDR3 protein sequence are merged under the most common genes and DNA. This sample lists about 150,000 distinct CDR3 sequences; 37% were detected once. The ten largest clonotypes hold around half of the sample. The specimen was blood, either unsorted or a sorted T cell fraction (not recorded which). These receptors all stem from a human donor who was either an allogeneic HSCT recipient or a stem cell or donor lymphocyte infusion donor (not recorded which). It is not recorded whose cells these are; they may come from a transplant donor.

This clonotype turned up a few times. The CDR3 coding sequence is TGTGCCAGCAGCTCTTGGGCTAGCGGGGGATCCTACGAGCAGTACTTC. Translation gives CASSSWASGGSYEQYF. The chain employs TRBV5-5 and TRBJ2-7; TRBD2 agrees at 10 bases. The CDR3 spans 16 residues. With V trimmed by 3 bases and J by 1 base, 7 bases remained unmatched. Germline V gene data show CDR1 as SGHKS and CDR2 as YYEKEE (reference sequence).

The chain recombines TRBV12-3 or TRBV12-4 with TRBJ2-5, with TRBD1 matching 7 bases. The CDR3 is 16 amino acids. The trim removed 1 base at V and 7 bases at J, leaving 12 bases unmatched. In nucleotides, the CDR3 is TGTGCCAGCAGTTTAGACCTGACAGGGAGTAGAGCGACCCAGTACTTC. The encoded protein is CASSLDLTGSRATQYF.

This clonotype occurred a few times. The genes are TRBV13 and TRBJ1-2; TRBD1 matches at 12 bases. Trimming removed 5 bases from V and 6 bases from J; junction bases left unmatched: 10. CDR3 length: 16 amino acids. From germline, CDR1 is PRHDT and CDR2 FYEKMQ (reference sequence). The CDR3 DNA reads TGTGCCAGCAGCGACGATCCGGGACAGGGGGCGGATGGCTACACCTTC. This sequence encodes CASSDDPGQGADGYTF.

This clonotype has only a few counts. The chain carries TRBV5-6 and TRBJ1-5; 10 positions match TRBD1. J lost 3 bases, V lost 4 bases, and 10 bases had no gene match. CDR1 is SGHDT, CDR2 YYEEEE, per germline. The CDR3 extends over 17 amino acids. CDR3 loop: CASSARDRGLPNQPQHF. Written as DNA, the CDR3 is TGTGCCAGCAGCGCCCGGGACAGGGGACTACCCAATCAGCCCCAGCATTTT. The entire variable domain, with the rest obtained from reference TRBV5-6 and TRBJ1-5, is as follows: DAGVTQSPTHLIKTRGQQVTLRCSPKSGHDTVSWYQQALGQGPQFIFQYYEEEERQRGNFPDRFSGHQFPNYSSELNVNALLLGDSALYLCASSARDRGLPNQPQHFGDGTRLSIL.

This rearrangement joins TRBV4-3 to TRBJ2-2; D not resolved. CDR1 and CDR2 from the germline V gene are LGHNA and YSLEER. Trimming cost V 4 bases and J 4 bases, with 13 bases left between them. This CDR3 is 15 amino acids long. CDR3 region: CASSLLQQFTGELFF. In DNA form, the CDR3 reads TGCGCCAGCAGCCTTCTTCAGCAATTCACCGGGGAGCTGTTTTTT.

The rearrangement joins TRBV20-1 to TRBJ1-2, with D perhaps TRBD1 (6 bases). Trimming cost V 3 bases and J 6 bases, with 20 bases left between them. The CDR3 length is 15 residues. CDR1 is DFQATT and CDR2 is SNEGSKA in the germline V gene (reference sequence). The CDR3 DNA reads as TGCAGTGCTAGCCGGGACAAGGGGCGCCTTGATGGCTACACCTTC. Its protein product is CSASRDKGRLDGYTF.

Only a few counts were recorded for this clonotype. The rearrangement joins TRBV15 to TRBJ1-1; D uncertain. Germline CDR1 is LNHNV and CDR2 is YYDKDF (reference sequence). V was cut by 0 bases and J by 5 bases, with 13 bases left in between. The CDR3 is 15 amino acids. The CDR3 reads CATSRENPGVTEAFF. DNA of the CDR3: TGTGCCACCAGCAGAGAGAATCCGGGTGTGACTGAAGCTTTCTTT. The complete variable domain, with remaining parts taken from reference TRBV15 and TRBJ1-1, reads DAMVIQNPRYQVTQFGKPVTLSCSQTLNHNVMYWYQQKSSQAPKLLFHYYDKDFNNEADTPDNFQSRRPNTSFCFLDIRSPGLGDTAMYLCATSRENPGVTEAFFGQGTRLTVV.

V is TRBV7-9 and J is TRBJ1-1, with TRBD1 as a possible D gene (6 bases). V lost 7 bases, J lost 0 bases, and 21 bases lay in between. The CDR3 runs 17 residues. In germline, CDR1 is SEHNR, CDR2 FQNEAQ (reference sequence). DNA for the CDR3: TGTGCCAGCATCCTCGGGGGGACAAGGACCATGAACACTGAAGCTTTCTTT. This encodes CASILGGTRTMNTEAFF.

In the case of this clonotype: The junction does not match germline at one end; this may be a read error. This rearrangement joins TRBV5-1 to TRBJ1-4; D not certain. Germline CDR1 reads SGHRS; CDR2 reads YFSETQ. The CDR3 length is 11 residues. CDR3 protein: CASSQEGKPFF. CDR3 in DNA: TGCGCCAGCAGCCAAGAGGGAAAACCGTTTTTT.

This clonotype was seen a few times. This chain joins TRBV2 and TRBJ1-6, with 9 bases lining up with TRBD1. The germline gives CDR1 SNHLY, CDR2 FYNNEI. V lost 5 bases and J lost 10; bases outside the gene matches: 15. CDR3 length: 17 amino acids. This CDR3 reads CASSYGQGLPLRSPLHF. CDR3 sequence (DNA): TGTGCCAGCAGTTATGGACAGGGGCTGCCGTTGCGGTCACCCCTCCACTTT. Supplemented by reference TRBV2 and TRBJ1-6, the full variable domain reads EPEVTQTPSHQVTQMGQEVILRCVPISNHLYFYWYRQILGQKVEFLVSFYNNEISEKSEIFDDQFSVERPDGSNFTLKIRSTKLEDSAMYFCASSYGQGLPLRSPLHFGNGTRLTVT.

Concerning this clonotype: This sequence may be a read error, since a much larger clone differs from it by one base. The V and J genes are TRBV4-3 and TRBJ1-6, with 7 positions matching TRBD1. Trimming cost V 0 bases and J 8 bases; bases outside gene matches: 10. Looked up from germline, CDR1 is LGHNA and CDR2 is YSLEER. This CDR3 contains 17 residues. Here the CDR3 DNA reads TGCGCCAGCAGCCAAGATCCCCCGGGACAGTATGATTCACCCCTCCACTTT. Its protein product is CASSQDPPGQYDSPLHF.

The chain combines TRBV6-6 with TRBJ2-5; D tentatively reads TRBD1 or TRBD2 (5 bases each). The ends were cut back, 6 bases at V and 1 base at J, with 18 bases in the middle. The germline CDR1 and CDR2 sequences are MNHNY and SVGAGI (reference sequence). There are 16 residues in the CDR3. For the CDR3, the DNA is TGTGCCAGCAGAAGGAACGATGGGGGTTCCCAAGAGACCCAGTACTTC. Residues: CASRRNDGGSQETQYF.

This clonotype was seen a handful of times. V and J are TRBV27 and TRBJ2-1, with unresolved D. The CDR3 is 14 amino acids. Looked up from germline, CDR1 is MNHEY and CDR2 is SMNVEV (reference sequence). The V end lost 6 bases, the J end lost 8 bases, and 17 bases lay between the germline ends. Here the CDR3 DNA reads TGTGCCAGCAGCCAAGGACGGGCTTGGGATGAGCAGTTCTTC. It translates to CASSQGRAWDEQFF.

This clonotype was seen a few times. V usage is TRBV9 and J usage is TRBJ1-5; TRBD1 agrees at 7 bases. The V and J ends lost 3 bases and 2 bases, in that order; junction bases with no gene match: 5. Germline V gives CDR1 SGDLS, CDR2 YYNGEE. The CDR3 has 15 amino acids. The CDR3 sequence: CASSGNRGGNQPQHF. The CDR3 DNA reads TGTGCCAGCAGCGGAAACAGGGGCGGCAATCAGCCCCAGCATTTT.

The chain recombines TRBV12-3 or TRBV12-4 with TRBJ2-2; 9 nucleotides agree with TRBD1. With V trimmed by 1 base and J by 1 base, 4 bases remained unmatched. The CDR3 extends over 17 amino acids. CDR3 DNA sequence: TGTGCCAGCAGTTTAGTTTGGGACAGGGAGAACACCGGGGAGCTGTTTTTT. Translating it yields CASSLVWDRENTGELFF.

There are a few counts of this clonotype. The gene calls are TRBV27 and TRBJ1-2, with D tentatively TRBD1 (6 bases). CDR1 MNHEY and CDR2 SMNVEV come from the germline V gene (reference sequence). This CDR3 spans 15 amino acids. Trimming removed 3 bases from V and 0 bases from J, with 11 bases in between. CDR3 sequence (DNA): TGTGCCAGCAGTTTTTTGGGGGCTACTAACTATGGCTACACCTTC. This translates into CASSFLGATNYGYTF.

This sequence joins TRBV14 and TRBJ2-3, with D hard to call. This CDR3 spans 15 amino acids. V was cut by 2 bases and J by 0 bases, with 9 bases left in between. CDR1 SGHDN and CDR2 FVKESK come from the germline V gene. As DNA, the CDR3 is TGTGCCAGCAGCCAATCCCAGAATAGCACAGATACGCAGTATTTT. It translates to CASSQSQNSTDTQYF. Together with reference TRBV14 and TRBJ2-3, the CDR3 gives the full variable domain: EAGVTQFPSHSVIEKGQTVTLRCDPISGHDNLYWYRRVMGKEIKFLLHFVKESKQDESGMPNNRFLAERTGGTYSTLKVQPAELEDSGVYFCASSQSQNSTDTQYFGPGTRLTVL.

A few counts support this clonotype. The J gene is TRBJ1-2, the V gene TRBV6-5; weak D call: TRBD1 (5 bases). Deletions cut 4 bases from V and 0 bases from J, with 9 bases between. The germline V gene encodes CDR1 MNHEY and CDR2 SVGAGI. The CDR3 loop spans 14 amino acids. CDR3 bases: TGTGCCAGCAGTTTGACAGAAGCTAACTATGGCTACACCTTC. Its protein is CASSLTEANYGYTF.

This clonotype was recorded at least ten times. The V call is TRBV12-3 or TRBV12-4, the J call TRBJ1-2; TRBD1 might be the D (6 bases). Trimming cost V 6 bases and J 0 bases, with 8 bases left between them. The CDR3 length is 13 residues. This chain's CDR3 is CASSRTANYGYTF. As DNA, the CDR3 is TGTGCCAGCAGCCGGACAGCTAACTATGGCTACACCTTC.

This sequence joins TRBV27 and TRBJ2-7; possible D gene TRBD2, 5 bases. The V gene's germline CDR1 is MNHEY and CDR2 SMNVEV (reference sequence). This CDR3 region has 15 residues. V was shortened by 3 bases and J by 5 bases, with 17 bases between the two germline ends. CDR3 in DNA: TGTGCCAGCAGTTTTCGGGATTTCCCTGCGGACGAGCAGTACTTC. Encoded protein: CASSFRDFPADEQYF.